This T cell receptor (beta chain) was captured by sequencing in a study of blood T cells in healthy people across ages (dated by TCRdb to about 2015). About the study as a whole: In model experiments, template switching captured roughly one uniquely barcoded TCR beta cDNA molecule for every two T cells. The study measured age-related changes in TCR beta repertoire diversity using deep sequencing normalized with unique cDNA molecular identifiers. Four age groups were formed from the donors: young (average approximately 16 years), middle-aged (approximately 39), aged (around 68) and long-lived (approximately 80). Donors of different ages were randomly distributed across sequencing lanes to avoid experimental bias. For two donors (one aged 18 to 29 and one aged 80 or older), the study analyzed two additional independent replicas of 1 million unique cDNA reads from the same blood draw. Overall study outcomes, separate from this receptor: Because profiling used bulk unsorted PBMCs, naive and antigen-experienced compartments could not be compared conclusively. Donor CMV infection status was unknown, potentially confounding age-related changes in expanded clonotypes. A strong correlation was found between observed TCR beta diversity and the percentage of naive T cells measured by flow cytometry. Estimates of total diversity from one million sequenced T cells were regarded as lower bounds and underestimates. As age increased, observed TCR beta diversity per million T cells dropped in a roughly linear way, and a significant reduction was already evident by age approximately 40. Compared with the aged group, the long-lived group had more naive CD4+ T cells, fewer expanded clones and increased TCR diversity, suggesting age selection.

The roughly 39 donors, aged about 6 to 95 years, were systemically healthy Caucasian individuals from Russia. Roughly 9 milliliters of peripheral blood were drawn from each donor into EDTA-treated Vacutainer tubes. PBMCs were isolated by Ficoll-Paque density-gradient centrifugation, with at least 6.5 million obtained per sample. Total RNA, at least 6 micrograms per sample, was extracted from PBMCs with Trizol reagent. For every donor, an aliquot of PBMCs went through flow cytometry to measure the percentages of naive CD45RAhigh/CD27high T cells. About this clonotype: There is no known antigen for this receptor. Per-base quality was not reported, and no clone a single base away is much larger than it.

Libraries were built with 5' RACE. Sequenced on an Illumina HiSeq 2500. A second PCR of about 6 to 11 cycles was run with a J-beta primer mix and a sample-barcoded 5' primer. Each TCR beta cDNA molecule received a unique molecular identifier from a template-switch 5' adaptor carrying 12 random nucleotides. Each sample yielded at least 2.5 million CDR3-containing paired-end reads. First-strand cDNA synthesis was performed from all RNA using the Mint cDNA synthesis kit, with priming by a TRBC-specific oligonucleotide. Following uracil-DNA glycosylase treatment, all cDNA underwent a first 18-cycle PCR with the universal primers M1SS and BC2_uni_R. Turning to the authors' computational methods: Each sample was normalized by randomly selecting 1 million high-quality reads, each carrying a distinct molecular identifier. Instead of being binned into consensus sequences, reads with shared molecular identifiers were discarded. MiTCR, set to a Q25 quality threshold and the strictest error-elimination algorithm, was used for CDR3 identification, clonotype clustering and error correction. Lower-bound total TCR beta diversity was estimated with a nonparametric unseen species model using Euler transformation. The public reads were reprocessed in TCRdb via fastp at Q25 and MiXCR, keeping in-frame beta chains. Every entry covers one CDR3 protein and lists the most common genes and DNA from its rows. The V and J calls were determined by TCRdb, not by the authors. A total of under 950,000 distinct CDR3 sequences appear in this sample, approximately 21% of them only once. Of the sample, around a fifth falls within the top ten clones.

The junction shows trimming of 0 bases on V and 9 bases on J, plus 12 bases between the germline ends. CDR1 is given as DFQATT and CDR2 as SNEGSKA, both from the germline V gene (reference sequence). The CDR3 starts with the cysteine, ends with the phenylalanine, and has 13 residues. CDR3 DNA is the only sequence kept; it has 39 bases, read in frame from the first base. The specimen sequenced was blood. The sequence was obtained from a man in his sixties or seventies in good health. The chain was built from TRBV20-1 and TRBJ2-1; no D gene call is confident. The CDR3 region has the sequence CSARDGSLPEQFF. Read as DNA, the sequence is TGCAGTGCTAGAGATGGTTCGCTACCTGAGCAGTTCTTC.